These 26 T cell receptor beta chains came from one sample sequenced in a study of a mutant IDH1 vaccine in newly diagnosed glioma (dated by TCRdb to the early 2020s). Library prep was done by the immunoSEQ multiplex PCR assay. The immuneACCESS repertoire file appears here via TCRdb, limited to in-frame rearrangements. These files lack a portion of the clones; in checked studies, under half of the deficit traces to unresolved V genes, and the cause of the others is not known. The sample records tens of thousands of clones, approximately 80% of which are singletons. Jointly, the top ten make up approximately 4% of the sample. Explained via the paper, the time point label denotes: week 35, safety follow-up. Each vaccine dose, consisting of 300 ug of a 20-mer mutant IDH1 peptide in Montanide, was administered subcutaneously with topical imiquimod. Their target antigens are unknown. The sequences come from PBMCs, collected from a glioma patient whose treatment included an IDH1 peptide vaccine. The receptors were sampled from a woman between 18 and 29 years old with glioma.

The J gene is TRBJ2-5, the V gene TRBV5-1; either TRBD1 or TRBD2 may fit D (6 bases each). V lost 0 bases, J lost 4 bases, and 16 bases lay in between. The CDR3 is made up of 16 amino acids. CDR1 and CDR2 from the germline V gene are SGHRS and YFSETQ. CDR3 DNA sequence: TGCGCCAGCAGCTTGGGTGGGGGGCGCATTGGAGAGACCCAGTACTTC. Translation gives CASSLGGGRIGETQYF.

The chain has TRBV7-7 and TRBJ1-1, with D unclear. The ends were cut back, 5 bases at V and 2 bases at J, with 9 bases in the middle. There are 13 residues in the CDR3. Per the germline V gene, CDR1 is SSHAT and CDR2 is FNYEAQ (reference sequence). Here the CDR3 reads CASSAAVNTEAFF. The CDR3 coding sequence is TGTGCCAGCAGCGCCGCCGTTAACACTGAAGCTTTCTTT.

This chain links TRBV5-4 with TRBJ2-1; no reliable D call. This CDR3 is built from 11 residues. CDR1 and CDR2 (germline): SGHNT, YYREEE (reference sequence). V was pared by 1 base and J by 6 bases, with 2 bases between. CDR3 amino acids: CASSLINEQFF. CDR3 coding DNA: TGTGCCAGCAGCTTGATCAATGAGCAGTTCTTC.

Here the CDR3 reads CASGRGSTEAFF. The CDR3 DNA reads TGTGCCAGCGGGCGGGGGAGTACTGAAGCTTTCTTT. V is TRBV6-5 and J is TRBJ1-1; tentatively, D is TRBD1 (5 bases). This CDR3 region has 12 residues. Germline V gene lookup returns CDR1 MNHEY and CDR2 SVGAGI. V was shortened by 8 bases and J by 5 bases, with 12 bases between the two germline ends.

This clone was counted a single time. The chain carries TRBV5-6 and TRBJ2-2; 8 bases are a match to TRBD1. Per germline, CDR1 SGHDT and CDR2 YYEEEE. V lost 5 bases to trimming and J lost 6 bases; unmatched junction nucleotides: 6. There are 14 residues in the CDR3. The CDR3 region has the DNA TGTGCCAGCAGGGCGGAGACAGGGGCCGGGGAGCTGTTTTTT. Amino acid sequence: CASRAETGAGELFF.

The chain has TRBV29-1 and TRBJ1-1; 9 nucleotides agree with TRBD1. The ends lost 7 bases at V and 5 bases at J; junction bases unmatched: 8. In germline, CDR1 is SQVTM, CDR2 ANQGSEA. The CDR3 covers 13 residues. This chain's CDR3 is CSAATGGLTEAFF. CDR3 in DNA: TGCAGCGCTGCGACAGGGGGTTTAACTGAAGCTTTCTTT.

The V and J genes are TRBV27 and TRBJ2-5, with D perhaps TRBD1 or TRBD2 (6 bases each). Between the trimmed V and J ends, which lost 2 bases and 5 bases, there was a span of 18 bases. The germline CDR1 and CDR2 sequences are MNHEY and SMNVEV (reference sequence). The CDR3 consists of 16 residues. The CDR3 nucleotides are TGTGCCAGCAGTTTAGCGGGGACACGGGGAGGTGAGACCCAGTACTTC. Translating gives CASSLAGTRGGETQYF.

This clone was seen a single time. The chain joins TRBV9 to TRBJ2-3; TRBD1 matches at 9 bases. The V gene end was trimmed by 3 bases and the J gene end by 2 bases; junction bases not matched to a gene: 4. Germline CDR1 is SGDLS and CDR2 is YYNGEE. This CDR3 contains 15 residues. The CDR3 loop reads CASSGTGAVTDTQYF. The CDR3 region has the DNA TGTGCCAGCAGCGGGACAGGGGCAGTCACAGATACGCAGTATTTT.

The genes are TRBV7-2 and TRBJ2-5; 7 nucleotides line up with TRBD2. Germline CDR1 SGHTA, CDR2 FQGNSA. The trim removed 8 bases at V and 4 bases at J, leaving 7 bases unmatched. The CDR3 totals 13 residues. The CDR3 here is CASRGRASETQYF. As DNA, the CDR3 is TGTGCCAGCCGTGGGAGGGCTTCAGAGACCCAGTACTTC.

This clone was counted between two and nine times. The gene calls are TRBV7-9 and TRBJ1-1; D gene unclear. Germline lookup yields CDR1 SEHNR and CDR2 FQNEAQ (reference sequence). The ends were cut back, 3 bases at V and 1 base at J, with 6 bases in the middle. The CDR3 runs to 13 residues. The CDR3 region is CASSLLENTEAFF. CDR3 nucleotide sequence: TGTGCCAGCAGCTTGTTGGAGAACACTGAAGCTTTCTTT.

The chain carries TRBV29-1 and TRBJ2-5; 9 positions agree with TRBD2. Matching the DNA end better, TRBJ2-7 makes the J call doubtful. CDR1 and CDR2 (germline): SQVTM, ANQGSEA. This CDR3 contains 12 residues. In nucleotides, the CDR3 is TGCAGCGGGGCAGGAGCGGGGGGCGAGCAGTACTTC. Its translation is CSGAGAGGEQYF.

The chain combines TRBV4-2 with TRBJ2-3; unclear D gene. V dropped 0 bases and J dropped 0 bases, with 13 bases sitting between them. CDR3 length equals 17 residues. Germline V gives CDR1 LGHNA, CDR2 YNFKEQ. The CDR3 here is CASSQEGEPLSTDTQYF. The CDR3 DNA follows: TGTGCCAGCAGCCAAGAGGGCGAACCTCTTAGCACAGATACGCAGTATTTT.

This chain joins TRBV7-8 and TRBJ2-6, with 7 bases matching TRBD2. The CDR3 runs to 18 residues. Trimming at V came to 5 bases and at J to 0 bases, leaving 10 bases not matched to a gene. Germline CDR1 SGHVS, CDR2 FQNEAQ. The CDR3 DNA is TGTGCCAGCAGCCCGGACGGCGGGAGAAACTCTGGGGCCAACGTCCTGACTTTC. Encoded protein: CASSPDGGRNSGANVLTF.

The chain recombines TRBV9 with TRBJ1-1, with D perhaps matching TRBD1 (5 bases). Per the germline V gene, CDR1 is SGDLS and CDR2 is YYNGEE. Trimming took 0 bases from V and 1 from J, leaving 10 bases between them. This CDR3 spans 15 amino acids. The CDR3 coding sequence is TGTGCCAGCAGCGTAGACGGCAGGGCGAACACTGAAGCTTTCTTT. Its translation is CASSVDGRANTEAFF.

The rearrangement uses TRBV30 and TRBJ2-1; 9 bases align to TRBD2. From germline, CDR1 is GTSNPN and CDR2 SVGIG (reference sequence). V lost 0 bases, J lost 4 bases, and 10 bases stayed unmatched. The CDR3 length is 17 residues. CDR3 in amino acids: CAWSVLRRTSAYNEQFF. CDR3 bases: TGTGCCTGGAGTGTACTCCGACGGACTAGCGCGTACAATGAGCAGTTCTTC.

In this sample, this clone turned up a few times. The CDR3 protein is CASSLYPQPQHF. The CDR3 nucleotides read TGTGCCAGCAGCTTATACCCTCAGCCCCAGCATTTT. V usage is TRBV7-9 and J usage is TRBJ1-5; D ambiguous. The germline gives CDR1 SEHNR, CDR2 FQNEAQ (reference sequence). The germline V and J ends were trimmed by 2 bases and 6 bases, with 5 bases remaining between them. There are 12 residues in the CDR3. Complete variable domain (other parts from reference TRBV7-9 and TRBJ1-5): DTGVSQNPRHKITKRGQNVTFRCDPISEHNRLYWYRQTLGQGPEFLTYFQNEAQLEKSRLLSDRFSAERPKGSFSTLEIQRTEQGDSAMYLCASSLYPQPQHFGDGTRLSIL.

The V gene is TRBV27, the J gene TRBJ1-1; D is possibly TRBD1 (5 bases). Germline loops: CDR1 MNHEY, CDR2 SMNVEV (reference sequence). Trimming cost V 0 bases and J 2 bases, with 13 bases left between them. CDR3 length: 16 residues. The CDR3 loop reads CASSLSSTGVNTEAFF. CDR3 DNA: TGTGCCAGCAGTTTATCGAGCACAGGCGTAAACACTGAAGCTTTCTTT.

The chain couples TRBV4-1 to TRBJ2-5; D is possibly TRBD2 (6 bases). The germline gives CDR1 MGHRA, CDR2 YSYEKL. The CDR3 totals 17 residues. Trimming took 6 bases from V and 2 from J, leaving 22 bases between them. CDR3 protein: CASSPTLRSGHQETQYF. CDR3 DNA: TGCGCCAGCAGTCCGACACTGAGAAGCGGGCATCAAGAGACCCAGTACTTC.

This CDR3 reads CASGLARQGSTNEKLFF. The CDR3 region has the DNA TGTGCTAGTGGTTTGGCCCGACAGGGCTCAACTAATGAAAAACTGTTTTTT. The rearrangement joins TRBV12-5 to TRBJ1-4; TRBD1 agrees at 7 bases. Germline V gene sequence: CDR1 LGHNT, CDR2 FRNRAP. The V gene end was trimmed by 1 base and the J gene end by 0 bases; junction bases not matched to a gene: 5. This CDR3 has 17 amino acids.

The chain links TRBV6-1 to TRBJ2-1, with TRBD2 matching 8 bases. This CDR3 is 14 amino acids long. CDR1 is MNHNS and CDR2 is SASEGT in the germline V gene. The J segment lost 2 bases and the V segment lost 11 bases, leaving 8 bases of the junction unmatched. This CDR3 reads CAVLAGPTYNEQFF. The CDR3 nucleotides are TGTGCCGTTTTAGCGGGACCCACCTACAATGAGCAGTTCTTC.

The CDR3 DNA follows: TGTGCCAGCAGTTTAGGATCTAGCGGGAGGGCGGCCGGGGAGCTGTTTTTT. This translates into CASSLGSSGRAAGELFF. The chain uses TRBV27 and TRBJ2-2; TRBD2 matches 12 bases. The CDR3 runs 17 residues. Germline values: CDR1 MNHEY, CDR2 SMNVEV (reference sequence). V gave up 2 bases and J gave up 6 bases; unmatched junction bases: 7.

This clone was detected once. The CDR3 coding sequence is TGTGCCACCAGCAGACGCCGGGGGATGAACACTGAAGCTTTCTTT. Translation gives CATSRRRGMNTEAFF. This chain links TRBV15 with TRBJ1-1; tentative D call: TRBD1 (5 bases). The CDR3 is made up of 15 amino acids. Trimming left V 2 bases short and J 0 bases short, with 10 bases between. The germline V gene has CDR1 LNHNV and CDR2 YYDKDF (reference sequence).

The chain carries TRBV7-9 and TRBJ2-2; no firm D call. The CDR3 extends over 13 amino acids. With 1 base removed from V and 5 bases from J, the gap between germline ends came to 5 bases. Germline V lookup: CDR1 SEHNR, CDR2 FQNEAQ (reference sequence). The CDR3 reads CASSLVQTGELFF. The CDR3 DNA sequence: TGTGCCAGCAGCTTAGTACAGACCGGGGAGCTGTTTTTT. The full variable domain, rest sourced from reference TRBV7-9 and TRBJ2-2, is DTGVSQNPRHKITKRGQNVTFRCDPISEHNRLYWYRQTLGQGPEFLTYFQNEAQLEKSRLLSDRFSAERPKGSFSTLEIQRTEQGDSAMYLCASSLVQTGELFFGEGSRLTVL.

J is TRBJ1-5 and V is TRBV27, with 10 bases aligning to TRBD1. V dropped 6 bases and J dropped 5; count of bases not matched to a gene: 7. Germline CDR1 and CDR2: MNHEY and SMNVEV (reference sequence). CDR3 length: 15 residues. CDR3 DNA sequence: TGTGCCAGCAGCCCAGGACAGGGGGGGGATCAGCCCCAGCATTTT. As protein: CASSPGQGGDQPQHF.

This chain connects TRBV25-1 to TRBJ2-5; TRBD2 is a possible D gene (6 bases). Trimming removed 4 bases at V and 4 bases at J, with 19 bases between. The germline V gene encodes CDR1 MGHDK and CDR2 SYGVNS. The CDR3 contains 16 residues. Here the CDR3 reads CASSVGLLARTETQYF. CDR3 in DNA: TGTGCCAGCAGTGTGGGACTCCTCGCCAGGACAGAGACCCAGTACTTC.

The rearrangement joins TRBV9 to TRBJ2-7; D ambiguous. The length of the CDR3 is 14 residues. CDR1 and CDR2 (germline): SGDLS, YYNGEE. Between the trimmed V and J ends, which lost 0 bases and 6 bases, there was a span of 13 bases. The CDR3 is CASSVVDSMGEQYF. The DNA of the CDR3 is TGTGCCAGCAGCGTAGTAGATAGTATGGGCGAGCAGTACTTC.